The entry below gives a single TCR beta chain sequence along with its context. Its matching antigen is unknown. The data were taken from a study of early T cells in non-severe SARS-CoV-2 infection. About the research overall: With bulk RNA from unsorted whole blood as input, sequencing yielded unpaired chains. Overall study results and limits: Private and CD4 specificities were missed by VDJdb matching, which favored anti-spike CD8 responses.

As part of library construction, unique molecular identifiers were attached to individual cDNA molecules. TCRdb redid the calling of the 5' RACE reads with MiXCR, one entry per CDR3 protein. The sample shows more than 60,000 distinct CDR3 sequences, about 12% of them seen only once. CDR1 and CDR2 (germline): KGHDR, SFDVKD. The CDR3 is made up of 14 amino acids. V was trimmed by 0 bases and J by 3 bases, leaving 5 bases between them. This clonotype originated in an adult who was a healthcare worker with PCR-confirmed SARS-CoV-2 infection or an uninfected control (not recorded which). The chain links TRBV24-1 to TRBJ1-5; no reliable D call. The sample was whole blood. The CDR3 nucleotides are TGTGCCACCAGTGATTTGGACTCCAATCAGCCCCAGCATTTT. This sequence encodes CATSDLDSNQPQHF.